Here is one T cell receptor beta chain with its context. Original handling: Reference gene primers were amplified, and this amplification served to estimate nucleated cell counts. The table came from immunoSEQ multiplex PCR; TCRdb's copy has only in-frame clones and leaves some out. V, J and clone size derive from that table, while D and trimming were established from the DNA sequence. The data show about 190,000 clones, roughly 80% seen once. The sample is drawn from a study of blood T cell repertoires in COVID-19. Across the study: Acute and convalescent COVID-19 samples came from the United States, Italy and Spain.

V lost 3 bases, J lost 1 base, and 6 bases stayed unmatched. The V gene's germline CDR1 is MDHEN and CDR2 SYDVKM. CDR3 length: 16 amino acids. Participant-given clinical history determined each cohort assignment. Either two negative PCRs, clearance, or symptom resolution qualified Cohort 3 donors as recovered. The V gene is TRBV28, the J gene TRBJ1-2; 9 bases are a match to TRBD1. The sample taken for sequencing was PBMCs or T cells enriched from blood (not recorded which). The source of this sequence is a woman younger than 45 who had recovered from COVID-19. The CDR3 region has the DNA TGTGCCAGCAGTTTTGGATCGGGACAGGGTAACTATGGCTACACCTTC. Translated: CASSFGSGQGNYGYTF.